Below are 4 T cell receptor beta chains sequenced from a single sample in a study of shared clonotypes between healthy human individuals. Clones were read by immunoSEQ multiplex PCR, and TCRdb kept only the in-frame ones, dropping some. The sample records 330,000 or so clones, around 67% being singletons. Specimen: memory CD4+ T cells sorted from blood. Subset here: CD45RA-negative fraction. These receptors were taken from a man aged 30 to 39 in good health.

This sequence joins TRBV28 and TRBJ2-7; TRBD2 might be the D (5 bases). The CDR3 extends over 13 amino acids. Deletions cut 5 bases from V and 2 bases from J, with 10 bases between. Germline V gene lookup returns CDR1 MDHEN and CDR2 SYDVKM. The CDR3 loop reads CASSGLPTYEQYF. The CDR3 region has the DNA TGTGCCAGCAGTGGACTTCCCACCTACGAGCAGTACTTC.

This chain connects TRBV5-4 to TRBJ2-2, with 10 bases that match TRBD2. Looked up from germline, CDR1 is SGHNT and CDR2 is YYREEE (reference sequence). The CDR3 is made up of 17 amino acids. The junction had 10 bases not matched to a gene; V was cut back by 4 bases and J by 4 bases. This CDR3 reads CASSPYSSGSATGELFF. For the CDR3, the DNA is TGTGCCAGCAGCCCGTACTCTAGCGGGAGTGCCACCGGGGAGCTGTTTTTT.

This sequence joins TRBV11-2 and TRBJ2-1, with 7 positions matching TRBD2. Germline assignment: CDR1 SGHAT and CDR2 FQNNGV. J gave up 3 bases and V 1 base, and 6 bases lay outside the gene matches. This CDR3 contains 16 residues. CDR3 DNA sequence: TGTGCCAGCAGCTTAGTGGGCGGGAGTGACTACAATGAGCAGTTCTTC. Translating gives CASSLVGGSDYNEQFF.

This clone occurred a few times. V is TRBV19 and J is TRBJ2-5, with a possible D match to TRBD1 (6 bases). V was trimmed by 3 bases and J by 2 bases, leaving 13 bases between them. The CDR3 extends over 15 amino acids. Germline V gene sequence: CDR1 LNHDA, CDR2 SQIVND (reference sequence). The CDR3 loop reads CASSIGRGGQETQYF. The CDR3 DNA follows: TGTGCCAGTAGTATCGGTAGAGGGGGTCAAGAGACCCAGTACTTC.